This T cell receptor beta chain was recorded in a study of blood T cell repertoires in COVID-19. The wider study: The United States, Italy and Spain provided the acute and convalescent COVID-19 samples.

Study processing details: Amplification with reference gene primers provided the estimates of nucleated cell counts. Sequencing was performed with immunoSEQ multiplex PCR; in TCRdb, only in-frame clones are kept and a portion is missing. Clonal size and the V and J genes are those of that table, whereas D and trimming came from the DNA. The sample includes fewer than 350,000 clones, 80% to 95% of them seen just once. This clone was detected only once. Germline-derived CDR1 and CDR2 are SEHNR and FQNEAQ (reference sequence). Trimming cost V 6 bases and J 0 bases, with 11 bases left between them. The CDR3 spans 14 residues.

The chain uses TRBV7-9 and TRBJ1-2, with a weak D call TRBD1 (5 bases). The sample taken for sequencing was peripheral blood. The clonotype originates from a woman younger than 45 with COVID-19, enrolled during active disease. CDR3 bases: TGTGCCAGCAGGCCCCCGACAGCTAACTATGGCTACACCTTC. Encoded protein: CASRPPTANYGYTF.